This TCR beta chain was obtained from a study of Ad26.COV2.S vaccination and SARS-CoV-2 variants. As for the study in general: Administration of Ad26.COV2.S was intramuscular, either once or twice 56 days apart. Overall study results and limits: Considerable breadth of spike-specific CD8+ and CD4+ T cell responses has reportedly been documented following vaccination. With respect to non-spike TCR breadth, vaccine and placebo recipients were similar.

Data came from immunoSEQ multiplex PCR; TCRdb stores just in-frame clones and leaves some out. The data hold 400,000 to 450,000 clones, with about nine tenths observed a single time. Treatment reported: roughly 19 received Ad26.COV2.S at low or high dose, single or two shots; about 5 received placebo; per-sample allocation not given. Collection of the samples took place on day 63 after the first injection of vaccine or placebo. A word on this clone: The antigen is not known.

This CDR3 has 13 residues. In germline, CDR1 is MGHDK, CDR2 SYGVNS. V was pared by 4 bases and J by 0 bases, with 7 bases between. This clonotype originated in a person aged 18-60 years who received the Ad26.COV2.S COVID-19 vaccine or a placebo. The chain links TRBV25-1 to TRBJ2-7, with D possibly matching TRBD2 (5 bases). The sequenced sample was peripheral blood, obtained in a trial of Ad26.COV2.S vaccine versus placebo. DNA of the CDR3: TGTGCCAGCAGTGCTACTAGCTCCTACGAGCAGTACTTC. This codes for CASSATSSYEQYF.